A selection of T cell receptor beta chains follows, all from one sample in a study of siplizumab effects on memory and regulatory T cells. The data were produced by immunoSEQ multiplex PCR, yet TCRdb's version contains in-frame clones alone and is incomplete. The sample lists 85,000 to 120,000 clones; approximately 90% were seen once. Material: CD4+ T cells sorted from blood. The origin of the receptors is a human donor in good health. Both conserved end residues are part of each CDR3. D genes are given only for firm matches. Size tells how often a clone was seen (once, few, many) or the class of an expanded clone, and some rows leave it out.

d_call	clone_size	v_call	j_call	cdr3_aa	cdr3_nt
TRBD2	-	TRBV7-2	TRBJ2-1	CASSSQASGRHEQFF	TGTGCCAGCAGCTCCCAAGCTAGCGGGAGGCATGAGCAGTTCTTC
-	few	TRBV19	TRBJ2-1	CASSIEGDSGVRNEQFF	TGTGCCAGTAGTATTGAGGGGGACAGCGGGGTCCGAAATGAGCAGTTCTTC
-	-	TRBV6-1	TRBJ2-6	CASSEGILTGANVLTF	TGTGCCAGCAGTGAAGGTATTCTAACTGGGGCCAACGTCCTGACTTTC
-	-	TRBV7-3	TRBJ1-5	CASSPTDRRNQPQHF	TGTGCCAGCAGCCCGACGGACAGACGCAATCAGCCCCAGCATTTT
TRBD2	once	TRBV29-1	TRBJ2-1	CSVDLAGGPYNEQFF	TGCAGCGTTGACTTGGCGGGAGGGCCCTACAATGAGCAGTTCTTC
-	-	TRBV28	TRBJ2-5	CASSLSTVQYF	TGTGCCAGCAGTTTATCCACGGTCCAGTACTTC
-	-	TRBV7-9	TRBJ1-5	CASSSDTSAKPQHF	TGTGCCAGCAGCTCGGACACATCAGCGAAGCCCCAGCATTTT
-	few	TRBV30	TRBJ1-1	CAWSSSRNTEAFF	TGTGCCTGGAGTTCTTCGAGGAACACTGAAGCTTTCTTT
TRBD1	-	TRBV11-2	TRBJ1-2	CASSRTGVLPYGYTF	TGTGCCAGCAGCAGGACAGGGGTCCTACCCTATGGCTACACCTTC
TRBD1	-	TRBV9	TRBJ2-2	CASSGDRGLLLNTGELFF	TGTGCCAGCAGCGGAGACAGGGGGCTTTTGTTAAACACCGGGGAGCTGTTTTTT
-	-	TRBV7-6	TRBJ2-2	CASSADVPRTTRMNTGELFF	TGTGCCAGCAGCGCCGATGTACCTCGGACTACCCGCATGAACACCGGGGAGCTGTTTTTT
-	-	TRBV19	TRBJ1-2	CATSFLANYGYTF	TGTGCCACCTCCTTCCTGGCCAACTATGGCTACACCTTC
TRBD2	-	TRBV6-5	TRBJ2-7	CASSYARGVNEQYF	TGTGCCAGCAGTTACGCACGGGGGGTGAACGAGCAGTACTTC
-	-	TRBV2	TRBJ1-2	CASSDDRVSGYTF	TGTGCCAGCAGTGATGACAGAGTATCTGGCTACACCTTC
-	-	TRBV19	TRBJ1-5	CASRYSNSNQPQHF	TGTGCCAGTAGGTACAGTAATAGCAATCAGCCCCAGCATTTT
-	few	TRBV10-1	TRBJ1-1	CASQPSGQNTEAFF	TGCGCCAGCCAACCTAGCGGACAGAACACTGAAGCTTTCTTT
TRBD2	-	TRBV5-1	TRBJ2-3	CASSSSRPLLAASRGADTQYF	TGCGCCAGCAGCTCCAGCCGACCCCTACTAGCGGCCTCGAGAGGTGCAGATACGCAGTATTTT
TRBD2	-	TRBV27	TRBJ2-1	CASSLVFERVAGNNEQFF	TGTGCCAGCAGTTTAGTTTTTGAGAGGGTAGCGGGGAACAATGAGCAGTTCTTC
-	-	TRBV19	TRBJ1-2	CASSIKGNYGYTF	TGTGCCAGTAGTATCAAGGGCAACTATGGCTACACCTTC
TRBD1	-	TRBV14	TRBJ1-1	CASSQLTGTGTEAFF	TGTGCCAGCAGCCAACTAACAGGGACAGGCACTGAAGCTTTCTTT
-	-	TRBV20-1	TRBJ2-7	CSARGLYEQYF	TGCAGTGCTAGAGGACTGTACGAGCAGTACTTC
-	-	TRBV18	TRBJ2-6	CASSPALRSGGGANVLTF	TGTGCCAGCTCACCGGCACTAAGATCCGGAGGTGGGGCCAACGTCCTGACTTTC
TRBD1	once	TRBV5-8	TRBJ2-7	CASPSLPGTGIHEQYF	TGTGCCAGCCCCTCCCTACCCGGGACAGGGATCCACGAGCAGTACTTC
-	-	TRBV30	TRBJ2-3	CAWRRDDTQYF	TGTGCCTGGCGGAGGGACGATACGCAGTATTTT
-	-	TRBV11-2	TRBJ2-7	CASSLVLSYEQYF	TGTGCCAGCAGCTTAGTGTTGTCCTACGAGCAGTACTTC
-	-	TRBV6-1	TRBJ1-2	CASSERGDYGYTF	TGTGCCAGCAGTGAAAGGGGGGACTATGGCTACACCTTC
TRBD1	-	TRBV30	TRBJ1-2	CAWSLETGMDGYTF	TGTGCCTGGAGTCTAGAGACAGGGATGGATGGCTACACCTTC
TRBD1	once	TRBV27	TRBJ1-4	CASSRHRGSTNEKLFF	TGTGCCAGCAGTAGGCACAGGGGGTCAACTAATGAAAAACTGTTTTTT
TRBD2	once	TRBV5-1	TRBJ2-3	CASSSEPGAGPDTQYF	TGCGCCAGCAGCTCCGAACCGGGAGCGGGACCAGATACGCAGTATTTT
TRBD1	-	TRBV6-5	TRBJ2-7	CASRYQWGQGGEQYF	TGTGCCAGCAGATATCAGTGGGGACAGGGAGGCGAGCAGTACTTC
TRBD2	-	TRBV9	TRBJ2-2	CASSARLAAANTGELFF	TGTGCCAGCAGCGCTCGACTAGCAGCAGCGAACACCGGGGAGCTGTTTTTT
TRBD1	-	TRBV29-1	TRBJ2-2	CSVGQTGGFTGELFF	TGCAGCGTCGGCCAGACAGGGGGATTCACCGGGGAGCTGTTTTTT
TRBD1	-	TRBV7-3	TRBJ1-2	CASGRDRVGYTF	TGTGCCAGCGGACGGGACAGGGTTGGCTACACCTTC
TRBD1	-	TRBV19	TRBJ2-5	CASSIGRGLQETQYF	TGTGCCAGTAGTATAGGCAGGGGGCTTCAAGAGACCCAGTACTTC
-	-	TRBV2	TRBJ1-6	CASAGRTSPLHF	TGTGCCAGCGCCGGGAGAACTTCACCCCTCCACTTT
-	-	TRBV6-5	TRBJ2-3	CASSKGDTQYF	TGTGCCAGCAGTAAGGGGGATACGCAGTATTTT
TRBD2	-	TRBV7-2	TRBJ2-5	CASSLGLANWAQYF	TGTGCCAGCAGCTTGGGACTAGCCAATTGGGCCCAGTACTTC
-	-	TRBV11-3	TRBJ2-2	CASSLGGLGTGELFF	TGTGCCAGCAGCTTAGGGGGGCTTGGCACCGGGGAGCTGTTTTTT
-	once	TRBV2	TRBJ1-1	CASSGIQEAFF	TGTGCCAGCAGTGGGATACAGGAAGCTTTCTTT
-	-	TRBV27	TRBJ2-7	CASSDRGVYEQYF	TGTGCCAGCAGCGACCGAGGGGTCTACGAGCAGTACTTC
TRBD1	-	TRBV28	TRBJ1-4	CASSLRTGRRSGGKLFF	TGTGCCAGCAGTCTACGGACAGGGAGAAGGTCGGGGGGAAAACTGTTTTTT
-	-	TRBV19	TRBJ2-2	CASSKTNTGELFF	TGTGCCAGTAGTAAAACGAACACCGGGGAGCTGTTTTTT
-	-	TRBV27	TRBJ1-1	CASSPTGHRNTEAFF	TGTGCCAGCAGTCCAACTGGACACCGAAACACTGAAGCTTTCTTT
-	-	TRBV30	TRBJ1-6	CAWSVQSPLHF	TGTGCCTGGAGTGTACAATCACCCCTCCACTTT
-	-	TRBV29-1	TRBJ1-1	CSVEGGAMNTEAFF	TGCAGCGTCGAGGGGGGGGCCATGAACACTGAAGCTTTCTTT
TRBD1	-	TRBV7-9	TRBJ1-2	CASSPGGQGATGYTF	TGTGCCAGCAGCCCCGGTGGGCAGGGGGCGACAGGCTACACCTTC
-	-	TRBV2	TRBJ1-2	CASMLGRVEVAYGYTF	TGTGCCAGCATGCTGGGGAGGGTCGAGGTCGCGTATGGCTACACCTTC
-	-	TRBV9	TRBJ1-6	CASSVGGSPLHF	TGTGCCAGCAGCGTAGGGGGGTCACCCCTCCACTTT
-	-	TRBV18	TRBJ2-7	CASSPKDSSYEQYF	TGTGCCAGCTCACCAAAGGACAGCTCCTACGAGCAGTACTTC
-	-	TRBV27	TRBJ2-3	CASSFYPNTQYF	TGTGCCAGCAGTTTCTACCCTAATACGCAGTATTTT
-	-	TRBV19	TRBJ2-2	CASRGRLTGELFF	TGTGCCAGTAGGGGGAGGCTCACCGGGGAGCTGTTTTTT
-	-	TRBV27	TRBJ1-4	CASSLIGEKLFF	TGTGCCAGCAGTTTGATAGGTGAAAAACTGTTTTTT
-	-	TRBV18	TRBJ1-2	CASSPRDSNGYTF	TGTGCCAGCTCACCTAGGGACTCAAATGGCTACACCTTC
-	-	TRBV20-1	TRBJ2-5	CSAPWPETQYF	TGCAGTGCTCCATGGCCAGAGACCCAGTACTTC
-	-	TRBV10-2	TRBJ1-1	CASSRGMEAFF	TGCGCCAGCAGTAGAGGGATGGAAGCTTTCTTT
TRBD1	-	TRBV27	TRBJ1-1	CASGQGYLDTEAFF	TGTGCCAGCGGACAGGGATACTTGGACACTGAAGCTTTCTTT
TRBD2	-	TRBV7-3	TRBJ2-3	CASSSPLGTSGTSTDTQYF	TGTGCCAGCAGCTCCCCCCTTGGGACTAGCGGAACTAGCACAGATACGCAGTATTTT
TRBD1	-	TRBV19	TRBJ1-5	CASSIRTGAISYQPQHF	TGTGCCAGTAGTATCAGGACAGGGGCAATCAGCTATCAGCCCCAGCATTTT
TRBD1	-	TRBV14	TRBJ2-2	CASSQQGVGTGELFF	TGTGCCAGCAGTCAGCAGGGGGTCGGAACCGGGGAGCTGTTTTTT